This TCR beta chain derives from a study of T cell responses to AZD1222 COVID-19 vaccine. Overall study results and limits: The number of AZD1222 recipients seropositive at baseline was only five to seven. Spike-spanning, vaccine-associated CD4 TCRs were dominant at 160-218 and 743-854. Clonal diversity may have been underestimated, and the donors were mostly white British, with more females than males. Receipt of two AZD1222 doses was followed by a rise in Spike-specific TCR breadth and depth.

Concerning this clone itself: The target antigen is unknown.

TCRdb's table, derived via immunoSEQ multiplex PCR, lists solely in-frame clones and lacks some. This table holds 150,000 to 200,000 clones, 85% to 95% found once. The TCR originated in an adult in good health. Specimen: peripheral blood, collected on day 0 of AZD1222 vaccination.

CDR3 region: CSVEAGMNTEAFF. CDR3 bases: TGCAGCGTTGAGGCGGGGATGAACACTGAAGCTTTCTTT. This chain uses TRBV29-1 with TRBJ1-1; D gene ambiguous. The CDR3 length is 13 residues. The V gene's germline CDR1 is SQVTM and CDR2 ANQGSEA. Between the trimmed V and J ends, which lost 3 bases and 0 bases, there was a span of 8 bases.